This T cell receptor beta chain was sequenced in a study of shared clonotypes between healthy human individuals. Some clones are missing from TCRdb's copy, which holds only in-frame ones; the method was immunoSEQ multiplex PCR. This sample yields 950,000 to 1,300,000 clones, of which under 80% are seen a single time; roughly 1.5% belongs to the top ten. Only Caucasian adults living in Nashville, Tennessee served as donors. CD45RA+ naive and CD45RA-negative memory subsets were separated from CD4+ cells. As concerns this clone: Other DNA sequences in this specimen translate into the identical CDR3.

This receptor was identified in a man in his late teens or twenties in good health. Material for sequencing was memory CD4+ T cells sorted from blood. Subset meaning: CD45RA-negative fraction.

The DNA for the CDR3 is TGTGCCAGCAGCGTACTAGCGGGAGGACAAGAGACCCAGTACTTC. The encoded protein is CASSVLAGGQETQYF. This chain uses TRBV9 with TRBJ2-5; TRBD2 agrees at 11 bases. Germline V gives CDR1 SGDLS, CDR2 YYNGEE. CDR3 length: 15 residues. The trim removed 1 base at V and 2 bases at J, leaving 1 base unmatched. The whole variable domain, filled in from reference TRBV9 and TRBJ2-5, reads DSGVTQTPKHLITATGQRVTLRCSPRSGDLSVYWYQQSLDQGLQFLIQYYNGEERAKGNILERFSAQQFPDLHSELNLSSLELGDSALYFCASSVLAGGQETQYFGPGTRLLVL.